These T cell receptor beta chains were read from a single sample in a study of chemoradiotherapy in HPV16-positive cancers. Repertoires were generated with immunoSEQ multiplex PCR, while TCRdb's copy carries only in-frame clones and drops some. The table shows tens of thousands of clones, with approximately 88% occurring only once. The source was blood, collected from a patient who underwent chemoradiotherapy. All receptors come from a human donor with HPV-associated anogenital cancer. Both conserved end residues are part of each CDR3. A D gene is named only where the DNA matches it firmly. Some rows mark clone size as missing; the rest say once, few, many or name a class of expanded clone.

v_call	clone_size	j_call	d_call	cdr3_length	cdr3_nt	cdr3_aa
TRBV29-1	few	TRBJ1-1	NA	13	TGCAGCGTTGTCGTCGGGGGGATAACTGAAGCTTTCTTT	CSVVVGGITEAFF
TRBV10-3	once	TRBJ1-1	NA	15	TGTGCCATCAGTGACGTGAGAGACATGAACACTGAAGCTTTCTTT	CAISDVRDMNTEAFF
TRBV2	NA	TRBJ1-5	TRBD1	18	TGTGCCAGCAGAGGGGGGACAGGGGGCTTCTGGGGCAATCAGCCCCAGCATTTT	CASRGGTGGFWGNQPQHF
TRBV15	NA	TRBJ1-1	NA	13	TGTGCCACCAGCAGAGACCAGAACACTGAAGCTTTCTTT	CATSRDQNTEAFF
TRBV7-6	NA	TRBJ2-1	NA	13	TGTGCCAGCAGACCGGACGGAGTCAATGAGCAGTTCTTC	CASRPDGVNEQFF
TRBV29-1	once	TRBJ1-2	TRBD1	14	TGCAGCGTTTTACAAGGCCCGCAGGGGGGCGGCTACACCTTC	CSVLQGPQGGGYTF
TRBV5-6	once	TRBJ1-3	TRBD1	17	TGTGCCAGCAGCTGGCGGACACCGACAGGGGCCGGAAACACCATATATTTT	CASSWRTPTGAGNTIYF
TRBV6-5	few	TRBJ1-1	NA	13	TGTGCCAGCAGACCAAGGGATGTCACTGAAGCTTTCTTT	CASRPRDVTEAFF
TRBV27	NA	TRBJ2-2	TRBD1	15	TGTGCCAGCAGTGTGACAGGGAGCAACACCGGGGAGCTGTTTTTT	CASSVTGSNTGELFF
TRBV7-2	NA	TRBJ2-7	TRBD2	15	TGTGCCAGCAGCTTAGAGGGCGGGGGGTCCTACGAGCAGTACTTC	CASSLEGGGSYEQYF
TRBV2	NA	TRBJ1-5	NA	13	TGTGCCAGCAGCCCCACGGTGGTCGGACCCCAGCATTTT	CASSPTVVGPQHF
TRBV27	NA	TRBJ2-7	TRBD1	16	TGTGCCAGCAGTTTATCTAGGGGACAGGGGTCCTACGAGCAGTACTTC	CASSLSRGQGSYEQYF
TRBV28	NA	TRBJ2-1	NA	16	TGTGCCAGCCACAAAACCACGGGTCGCTCCTACAATGAGCAGTTCTTC	CASHKTTGRSYNEQFF
TRBV19	NA	TRBJ1-2	TRBD1	14	TGTGCCAGTAGTATTAGATTCGGGACAGATGGCTACACCTTC	CASSIRFGTDGYTF
TRBV5-1	NA	TRBJ1-3	TRBD1	16	TGCGCCAGCAGCTCGGGACAGGAGAGCTCTGGAAACACCATATATTTT	CASSSGQESSGNTIYF
TRBV18	once	TRBJ2-2	NA	11	TGTGCCAGCTCACCAGAGGGGGAGCTGTTTTTT	CASSPEGELFF
TRBV14	NA	TRBJ2-1	NA	14	TGTGCCAGCAGCCTCGGGGACGGGCGGAATGAGCAGTTCTTC	CASSLGDGRNEQFF
TRBV5-1	few	TRBJ1-4	TRBD1	15	TGCGCCAGCAGCCGGAGACAGGGGGCAGGAGAAAAACTGTTTTTT	CASSRRQGAGEKLFF
TRBV7-3	NA	TRBJ2-2	TRBD1	15	TGTGCCAGCAGCATCTCCGGGACAGATACCGGGGAGCTGTTTTTT	CASSISGTDTGELFF
TRBV2	few	TRBJ2-7	NA	14	TGTGCCAGCAGGATGCAGGGCGACTCCTACGAGCAGTACTTC	CASRMQGDSYEQYF
TRBV9	NA	TRBJ2-3	NA	12	TGTGCCAGCAGGGGAGGGGGAGATACGCAGTATTTT	CASRGGGDTQYF
TRBV15	few	TRBJ2-1	TRBD2	14	TGTGCCACCCAAGATAGCGGGTCCTACAATGAGCAGTTCTTC	CATQDSGSYNEQFF
TRBV2	NA	TRBJ1-2	NA	15	TGTGCCAGCGGGGAAACAGGTTTCACTAACTATGGCTACACCTTC	CASGETGFTNYGYTF
TRBV5-5	NA	TRBJ2-7	TRBD1	16	TGTGCCAGCAGCTCCGCAACAGGGGCCTCCGTGGGCGAGCAGTACTTC	CASSSATGASVGEQYF
TRBV7-3	NA	TRBJ1-6	TRBD1	15	TGTGCCAGCAGCCGACAGGGCTCCTATAATTCACCCCTCCACTTT	CASSRQGSYNSPLHF
TRBV6-1	NA	TRBJ1-2	NA	15	TGTGCCAGCAGTGAAGGCCCCTCGGGGGCCTATGGCTACACCTTC	CASSEGPSGAYGYTF
TRBV28	NA	TRBJ2-3	TRBD2	15	TGTGCCAGCAGGTTGGGGCAAGCGGGGACAGATACGCAGTATTTT	CASRLGQAGTDTQYF
TRBV7-8	once	TRBJ2-2	NA	14	TGTGCCAGCAGCTTAGAACAGGGACCCGGGGAGCTGTTTTTT	CASSLEQGPGELFF
TRBV9	NA	TRBJ2-7	TRBD2	15	TGTGCCAGCAGCGCGACTAGCGGGTTCTTCTACGAGCAGTACTTC	CASSATSGFFYEQYF
TRBV7-2	NA	TRBJ1-2	NA	10	TGTGCCAGCAGCTTAGAGGTTCTCACCTTC	CASSLEVLTF
TRBV7-6	NA	TRBJ2-3	NA	16	TGTGCCAGCAGCTTAGGGTCTGCGGGGCGGACAGATACGCAGTATTTT	CASSLGSAGRTDTQYF
TRBV25-1	NA	TRBJ1-1	NA	14	TGTGCCAGCAGTGGGGGACCGAAGAACACTGAAGCTTTCTTT	CASSGGPKNTEAFF
TRBV2	NA	TRBJ1-2	NA	13	TGTGCCAGCAGTGAACTGGGTGACTATGGCTACACCTTC	CASSELGDYGYTF
TRBV6-1	NA	TRBJ1-1	NA	14	TGTGCCAGCAGTGAGATCACCGACAAGACTGAAGCTTTCTTT	CASSEITDKTEAFF
TRBV19	NA	TRBJ1-2	NA	16	TGTGCCACCCGACCGGACGGGACACCACAATCTTATGGCTACACCTTC	CATRPDGTPQSYGYTF
TRBV27	NA	TRBJ2-7	TRBD2	17	TGTGCCAGCAGGAACGCAGCGGGGGGTTTGGGAAAATACGAGCAGTACTTC	CASRNAAGGLGKYEQYF
TRBV6-6	NA	TRBJ1-2	NA	11	TGTGCCAGCAGATCGAATGGTGGCTACACCTTC	CASRSNGGYTF
TRBV7-2	NA	TRBJ1-2	NA	12	TGTGCCAGCAGCTTAGAAAACTATGGCTACACCTTC	CASSLENYGYTF
TRBV6-5	few	TRBJ1-2	NA	13	TGTGCCAGCAGCCTCTCGGGGACAAATGGCTACACCTTC	CASSLSGTNGYTF
TRBV12-5	NA	TRBJ2-3	TRBD2	21	TGTGCTAGTGGCCCCCCGGCGGCGGGCCTAGTCGGCGGGGGGGCAACAGATACGCAGTATTTT	CASGPPAAGLVGGGATDTQYF
TRBV7-9	few	TRBJ1-1	NA	14	TGTGCCAGCAGCCCAGGGTTAGTGAACACTGAAGCTTTCTTT	CASSPGLVNTEAFF
TRBV27	NA	TRBJ1-2	NA	14	TGTGCCAGCAGGACCTCTTGGGAGAATTATGGCTACACCTTC	CASRTSWENYGYTF
TRBV11-2	NA	TRBJ2-3	NA	14	TGTGCCAGCAGCTTCTCAATCGGCACAGATACGCAGTATTTT	CASSFSIGTDTQYF
TRBV9	NA	TRBJ1-1	TRBD1	14	TGTGCCAGCAGCGTCGGGACAGAAGCCTCTGAAGCTTTCTTT	CASSVGTEASEAFF
TRBV5-4	NA	TRBJ2-5	TRBD2	16	TGTGCCAGCAGCCCATCGACTAGCGTCGGTCGGGAGACCCAGTACTTC	CASSPSTSVGRETQYF
TRBV7-9	NA	TRBJ1-3	NA	16	TGTGCCAGCAGCTTAGAGGGACTGACCTCTGGAAACACCATATATTTT	CASSLEGLTSGNTIYF
TRBV2	NA	TRBJ1-2	NA	15	TGTGCCAGCAGAGGCGACAGGCCAGATAACTATGGCTACACCTTC	CASRGDRPDNYGYTF
TRBV7-8	NA	TRBJ1-4	TRBD1	18	TGTGCCAGCAGCTTATGGGGACAGGGAGGTCTGATTCGGGAAAAACTGTTTTTT	CASSLWGQGGLIREKLFF
TRBV7-3	NA	TRBJ2-1	TRBD1	17	TGTGCCAGCAGCCCTTTTCCGGGACAGGGCCAATACAATGAGCAGTTCTTC	CASSPFPGQGQYNEQFF
TRBV25-1	NA	TRBJ2-1	TRBD2	13	TGTGCCAGCAGTGAATGGGAGGGTGGTGAGCAGTTCTTC	CASSEWEGGEQFF
TRBV2	NA	TRBJ1-2	NA	15	TGTGCCAGCAGTGATGGAGGATTTCAGAGCTATGGCTACACCTTC	CASSDGGFQSYGYTF
TRBV30	few	TRBJ1-1	NA	12	TGTGCCTGGAACCCCGGAGACACTGAAGCTTTCTTT	CAWNPGDTEAFF
TRBV30	NA	TRBJ2-3	TRBD1	16	TGTGCCTGGAGCGGGACAGGGGGATTACCCACAGATACGCAGTATTTT	CAWSGTGGLPTDTQYF
TRBV19	NA	TRBJ2-3	NA	15	TGTGCCAGTAGTATCCAGGGGTATAGCACAGATACGCAGTATTTT	CASSIQGYSTDTQYF
TRBV29-1	once	TRBJ1-1	NA	14	TGCAGCGTTGCGGGACGGGGAATGAACACTGAAGCTTTCTTT	CSVAGRGMNTEAFF
TRBV5-4	NA	TRBJ2-5	TRBD1	16	TGTGCCAGCAGCCAAGGGGACAGGGGGTTCGCTGAGACCCAGTACTTC	CASSQGDRGFAETQYF
TRBV4-1	NA	TRBJ2-3	TRBD1	14	TGCGCCAGCAGCCTGGACAGGGCCACAGATACGCAGTATTTT	CASSLDRATDTQYF